Each of the 2 T cell receptor beta chains below was sequenced from the same sample in a study of T cell responses to AZD1222 COVID-19 vaccine (dated by TCRdb to the early 2020s). What this sample's time point label stands for: about 28 days (+/-7) after the second vaccine dose. Reading the label with the study, this specimen's treatment or condition is: meningococcal conjugate vaccine given as trial control. Library preparation employed the immunoSEQ multiplex PCR assay. TCRdb retrieved this table from immuneACCESS and kept in-frame rearrangements only. Not all clones are present; in checked studies, unresolved V genes account for under half, and no reason is known for the remainder. This sample comprises some 80,000 clones, more than 60% of them detected only once. The top ten clones comprise 27% of the sample. The sample was peripheral blood, taken 28 days after the second dose of the MenACWY control vaccine. All receptors derive from an adult who received the MenACWY meningococcal vaccine as a control.

The chain carries TRBV21-1 and TRBJ1-1. TRBV21-1 is given as a pseudogene. The CDR3 consists of 14 residues. In DNA, the CDR3 is TGTGCCAGCAGCAAAGTATCGGCGCACACTGAAGCTTTCTTT. Its protein is CASSKVSAHTEAFF.

This chain links TRBV12-3 or TRBV12-4 with TRBJ2-7; the D gene is possibly TRBD1 (5 bases). Deletions cut 1 base from V and 7 bases from J, with 11 bases between. This CDR3 comprises 13 residues. CDR3 nucleotides: TGTGCCAGCAGTTTAGGCCAGGGTAGGGAGCAGTACTTC. The encoded protein is CASSLGQGREQYF.